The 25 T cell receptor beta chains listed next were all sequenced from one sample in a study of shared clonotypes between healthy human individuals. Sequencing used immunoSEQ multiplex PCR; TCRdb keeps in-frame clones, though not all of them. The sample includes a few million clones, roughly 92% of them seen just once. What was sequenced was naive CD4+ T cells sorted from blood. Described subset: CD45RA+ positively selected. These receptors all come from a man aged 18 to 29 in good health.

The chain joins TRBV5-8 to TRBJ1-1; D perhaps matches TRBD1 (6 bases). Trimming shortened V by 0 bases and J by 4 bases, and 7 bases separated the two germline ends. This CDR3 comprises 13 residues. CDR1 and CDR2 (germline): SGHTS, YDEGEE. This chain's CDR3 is CASSLDRATEAFF. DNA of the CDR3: TGTGCCAGCAGCTTGGACAGGGCCACTGAAGCTTTCTTT.

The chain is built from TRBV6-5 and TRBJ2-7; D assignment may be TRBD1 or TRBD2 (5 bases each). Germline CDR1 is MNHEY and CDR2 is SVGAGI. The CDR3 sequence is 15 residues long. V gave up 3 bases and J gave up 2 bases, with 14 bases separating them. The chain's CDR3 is CASSYGTAQTYEQYF. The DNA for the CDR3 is TGTGCCAGCAGTTATGGGACGGCGCAGACCTACGAGCAGTACTTC.

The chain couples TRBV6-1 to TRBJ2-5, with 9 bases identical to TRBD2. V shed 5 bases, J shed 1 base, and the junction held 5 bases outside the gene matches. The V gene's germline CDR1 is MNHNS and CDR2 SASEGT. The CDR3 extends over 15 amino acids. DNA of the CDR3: TGTGCCAGCAGTTTTAGCGGGAGTCGCCAAGAGACCCAGTACTTC. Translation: CASSFSGSRQETQYF.

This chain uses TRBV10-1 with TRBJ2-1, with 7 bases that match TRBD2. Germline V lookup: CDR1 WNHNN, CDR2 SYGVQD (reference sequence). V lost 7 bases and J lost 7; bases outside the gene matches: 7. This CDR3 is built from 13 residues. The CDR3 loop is CASTGGTANEQFF. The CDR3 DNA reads TGCGCCAGCACCGGGGGGACGGCGAATGAGCAGTTCTTC.

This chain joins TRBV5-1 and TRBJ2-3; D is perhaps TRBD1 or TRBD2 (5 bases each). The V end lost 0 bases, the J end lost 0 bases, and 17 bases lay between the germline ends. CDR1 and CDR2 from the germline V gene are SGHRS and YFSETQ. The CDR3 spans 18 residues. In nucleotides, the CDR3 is TGCGCCAGCAGCTTGGTGACCCGGGACGTTACTAGCACAGATACGCAGTATTTT. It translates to CASSLVTRDVTSTDTQYF. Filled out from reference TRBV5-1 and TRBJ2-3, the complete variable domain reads KAGVTQTPRYLIKTRGQQVTLSCSPISGHRSVSWYQQTPGQGLQFLFEYFSETQRNKGNFPGRFSGRQFSNSRSEMNVSTLELGDSALYLCASSLVTRDVTSTDTQYFGPGTRLTVL.

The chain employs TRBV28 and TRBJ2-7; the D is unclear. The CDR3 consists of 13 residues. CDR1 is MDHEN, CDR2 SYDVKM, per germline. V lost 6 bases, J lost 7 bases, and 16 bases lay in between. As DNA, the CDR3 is TGTGCCAGCAGAGGCCCGGGTAGGGAAGAGCAGTACTTC. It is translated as CASRGPGREEQYF.

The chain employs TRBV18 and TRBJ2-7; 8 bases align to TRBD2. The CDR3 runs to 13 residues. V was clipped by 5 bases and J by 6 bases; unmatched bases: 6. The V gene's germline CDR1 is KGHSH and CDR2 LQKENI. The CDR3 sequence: CASSGVSGTEQYF. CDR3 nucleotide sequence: TGTGCCAGCTCAGGTGTTAGCGGGACCGAGCAGTACTTC.

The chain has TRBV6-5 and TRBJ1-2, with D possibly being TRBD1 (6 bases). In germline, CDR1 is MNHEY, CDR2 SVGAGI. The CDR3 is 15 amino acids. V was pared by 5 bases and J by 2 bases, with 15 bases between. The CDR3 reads CASSPGQGFNYGYTF. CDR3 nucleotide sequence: TGTGCCAGCAGTCCGGGACAAGGTTTCAACTATGGCTACACCTTC.

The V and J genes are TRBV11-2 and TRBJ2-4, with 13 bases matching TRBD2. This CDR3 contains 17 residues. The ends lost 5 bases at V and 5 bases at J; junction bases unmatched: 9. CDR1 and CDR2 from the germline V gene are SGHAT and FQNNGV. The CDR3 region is CASSGGLAGRAQNIQYF. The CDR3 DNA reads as TGTGCCAGCAGCGGGGGACTAGCGGGAAGAGCACAAAACATTCAGTACTTC.

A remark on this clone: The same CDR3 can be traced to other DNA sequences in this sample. The CDR3 DNA reads TGTGCCAGCTCCCGCGAGCTGAACACTGAAGCTTTCTTT. Translated, it gives CASSRELNTEAFF. The chain joins TRBV18 to TRBJ1-1, with D hard to call. V shed 6 bases and J shed 0 bases, with 8 bases lying between them. This CDR3 spans 13 amino acids. Germline V gives CDR1 KGHSH, CDR2 LQKENI.

The DNA for the CDR3 is TGTGCCAGCAGCCAACAGGGGAGCTCTGGAAACACCATATATTTT. It is translated as CASSQQGSSGNTIYF. V and J are TRBV28 and TRBJ1-3; TRBD1 matches 7 bases. Trimming removed 6 bases from V and 0 bases from J; junction bases left unmatched: 5. The CDR3 covers 15 residues. The germline CDR1 and CDR2 sequences are MDHEN and SYDVKM.

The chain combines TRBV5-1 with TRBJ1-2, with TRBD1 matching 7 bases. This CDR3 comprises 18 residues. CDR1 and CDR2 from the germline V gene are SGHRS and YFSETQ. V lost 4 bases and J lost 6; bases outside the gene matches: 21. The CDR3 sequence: CASSVGDSLGIFMDGYTF. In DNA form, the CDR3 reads TGCGCCAGCAGCGTGGGGGACAGTTTGGGGATCTTTATGGATGGCTACACCTTC.

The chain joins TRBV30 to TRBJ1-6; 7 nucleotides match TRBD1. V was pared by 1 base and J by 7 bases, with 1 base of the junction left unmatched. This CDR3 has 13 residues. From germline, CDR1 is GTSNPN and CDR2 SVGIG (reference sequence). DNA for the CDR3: TGTGCCTGGAGTGAGGGACAGAATTCACCCCTCCACTTT. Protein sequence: CAWSEGQNSPLHF.

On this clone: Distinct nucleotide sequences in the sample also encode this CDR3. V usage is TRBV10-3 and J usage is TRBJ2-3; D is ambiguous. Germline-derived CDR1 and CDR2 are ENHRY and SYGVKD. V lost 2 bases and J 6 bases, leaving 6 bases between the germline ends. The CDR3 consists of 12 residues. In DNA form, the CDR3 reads TGTGCCATCAGTGAGACAGAGGATACGCAGTATTTT. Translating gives CAISETEDTQYF.

The DNA of the CDR3 is TGTGCCAGCAGTCCCAGTCCTAATGAAAAACTGTTTTTT. Its translation is CASSPSPNEKLFF. J is TRBJ1-4 and V is TRBV2, with D unclear. Germline CDR1 reads SNHLY; CDR2 reads FYNNEI. The CDR3 contains 13 residues. Trimming removed 5 bases at V and 3 bases at J, with 7 bases between.

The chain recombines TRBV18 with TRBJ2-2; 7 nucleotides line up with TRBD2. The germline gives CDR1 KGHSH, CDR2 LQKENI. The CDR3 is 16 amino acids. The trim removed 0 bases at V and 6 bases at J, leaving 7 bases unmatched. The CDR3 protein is CASSPPGLGGAGELFF. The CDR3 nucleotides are TGTGCCAGCTCACCACCTGGACTAGGCGGGGCCGGGGAGCTGTTTTTT. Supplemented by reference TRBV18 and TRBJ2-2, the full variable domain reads NAGVMQNPRHLVRRRGQEARLRCSPMKGHSHVYWYRQLPEEGLKFMVYLQKENIIDESGMPKERFSAEFPKEGPSILRIQQVVRGDSAAYFCASSPPGLGGAGELFFGEGSRLTVL.

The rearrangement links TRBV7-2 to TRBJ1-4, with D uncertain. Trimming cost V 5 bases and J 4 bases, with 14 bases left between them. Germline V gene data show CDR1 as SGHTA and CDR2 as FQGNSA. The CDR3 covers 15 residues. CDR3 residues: CASSRSGVGNEKLFF. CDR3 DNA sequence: TGTGCCAGCAGCCGCTCGGGTGTGGGTAATGAAAAACTGTTTTTT.

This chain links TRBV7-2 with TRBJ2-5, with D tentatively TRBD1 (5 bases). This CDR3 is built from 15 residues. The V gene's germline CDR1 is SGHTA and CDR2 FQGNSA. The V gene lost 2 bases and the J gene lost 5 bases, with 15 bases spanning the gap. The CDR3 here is CASSLLGSAGETQYF. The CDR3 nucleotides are TGTGCCAGCAGCTTACTCGGGTCCGCAGGGGAGACCCAGTACTTC.

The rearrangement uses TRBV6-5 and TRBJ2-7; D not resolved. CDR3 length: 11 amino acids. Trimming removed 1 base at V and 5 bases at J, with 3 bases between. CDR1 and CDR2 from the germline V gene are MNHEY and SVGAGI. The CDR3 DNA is TGTGCCAGCAGTTACTTTGACGAGCAGTACTTC. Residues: CASSYFDEQYF.

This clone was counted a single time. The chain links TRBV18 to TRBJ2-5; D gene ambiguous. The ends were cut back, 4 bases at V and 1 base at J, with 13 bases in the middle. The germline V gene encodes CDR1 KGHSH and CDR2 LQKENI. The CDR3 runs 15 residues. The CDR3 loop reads CASSRNDIFQETQYF. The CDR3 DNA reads TGTGCCAGCTCACGAAATGACATATTCCAAGAGACCCAGTACTTC.

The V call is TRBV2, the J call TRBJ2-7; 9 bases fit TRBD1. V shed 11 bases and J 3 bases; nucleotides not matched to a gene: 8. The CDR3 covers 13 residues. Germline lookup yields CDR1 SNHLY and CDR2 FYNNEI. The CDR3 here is CALRRTGVYEQYF. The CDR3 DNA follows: TGTGCCCTCCGGAGGACAGGGGTCTACGAGCAGTACTTC.

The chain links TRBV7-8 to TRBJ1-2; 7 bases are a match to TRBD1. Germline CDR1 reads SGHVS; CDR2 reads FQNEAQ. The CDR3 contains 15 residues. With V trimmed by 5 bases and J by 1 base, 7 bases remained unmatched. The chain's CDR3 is CASSLGQLNNYGYTF. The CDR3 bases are TGTGCCAGCAGCCTGGGACAGCTTAATAACTATGGCTACACCTTC.

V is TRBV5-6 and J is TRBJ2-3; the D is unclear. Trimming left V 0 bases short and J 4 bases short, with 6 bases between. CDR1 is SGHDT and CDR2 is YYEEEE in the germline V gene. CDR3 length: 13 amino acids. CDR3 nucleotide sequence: TGTGCCAGCAGCTTGGACGGGTCAGATACGCAGTATTTT. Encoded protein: CASSLDGSDTQYF.

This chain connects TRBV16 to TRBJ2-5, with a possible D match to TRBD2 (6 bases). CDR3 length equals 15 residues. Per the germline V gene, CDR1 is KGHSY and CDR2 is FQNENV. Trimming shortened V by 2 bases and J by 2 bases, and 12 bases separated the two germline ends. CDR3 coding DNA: TGTGCCAGCAGCCAAAGGGGACTCCGACAAGAGACCCAGTACTTC. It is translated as CASSQRGLRQETQYF.

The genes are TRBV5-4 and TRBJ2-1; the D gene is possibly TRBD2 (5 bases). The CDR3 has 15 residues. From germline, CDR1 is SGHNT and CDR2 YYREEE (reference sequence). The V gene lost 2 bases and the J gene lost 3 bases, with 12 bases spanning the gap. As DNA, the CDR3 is TGTGCCAGCAGCTTCTGGGAGATACTCTACAATGAGCAGTTCTTC. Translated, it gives CASSFWEILYNEQFF.